The present TCR beta chain was sequenced within a study of blood T cell repertoires in COVID-19. The study counted Cohort 3 donors as recovered given two negative PCRs, clearance, or symptom resolution. With regard to this clone: This CDR3 is also generated by other DNA sequences in the sample.

Data came from immunoSEQ multiplex PCR; TCRdb stores just in-frame clones and leaves some out. The sample holds 300,000 to 400,000 clones, around 89% seen once. The sample comprised PBMCs or T cells enriched from blood (not recorded which). This clonotype originated in a man between 18 and 29 years old who had recovered from COVID-19.

The CDR3 nucleotides read TGTGCCAGCAGTCTCGGACAGAACTATGGCTACACCTTC. Translating gives CASSLGQNYGYTF. The V call is TRBV28, the J call TRBJ1-2; D might be TRBD1 (6 bases). CDR3 size: 13 residues. The germline V gene has CDR1 MDHEN and CDR2 SYDVKM. Trimming took 5 bases from V and 2 from J, leaving 9 bases between them.